One sample yielded the 3 T cell receptor beta chains listed below, sequenced in a study of radiation and T cells in renal cell carcinoma. Stated treatment: treatment-naive control, cytoreductive nephrectomy. The data were produced by immunoSEQ multiplex PCR, yet TCRdb's version contains in-frame clones alone and is incomplete. In the table there are some 14,000 clones, approximately 54% of which are singletons. The source material was tumor tissue, sampled from a patient whose treatment was nephrectomy without radiotherapy. The receptors were sampled from a man in his fifties with renal cell carcinoma.

The chain employs TRBV6-1 and TRBJ1-2; TRBD1 might be the D (5 bases). This CDR3 is built from 16 residues. Germline V gene data show CDR1 as MNHNS and CDR2 as SASEGT. V shed 3 bases and J shed 4 bases, with 18 bases lying between them. The CDR3 sequence is CASSEGNQGDLYGYTF. The CDR3 DNA follows: TGTGCCAGCAGTGAGGGTAACCAGGGCGACCTCTATGGCTACACCTTC.

This clone has just one count. The chain links TRBV11-3 to TRBJ2-2; a possible D gene is TRBD1 (6 bases). Trimming pared 5 bases from V and 5 bases from J, leaving 18 bases between. CDR3 length: 16 amino acids. From germline, CDR1 is SGHNT and CDR2 YENEEA. This CDR3 is CASSVGRQALTGELFF. The CDR3 nucleotides are TGTGCCAGCAGCGTAGGAAGACAGGCCCTAACCGGGGAGCTGTTTTTT. The full variable domain, its missing parts supplied by reference TRBV11-3 and TRBJ2-2, is EAGVVQSPRYKIIEKKQPVAFWCNPISGHNTLYWYLQNLGQGPELLIRYENEEAVDDSQLPKDRFSAERLKGVDSTLKIQPAELGDSAVYLCASSVGRQALTGELFFGEGSRLTVL.

The genes are TRBV5-6 and TRBJ2-2; the D is unclear. This CDR3 comprises 11 residues. Germline V gene sequence: CDR1 SGHDT, CDR2 YYEEEE. Trimming shortened V by 3 bases and J by 7 bases, and 4 bases separated the two germline ends. The CDR3 nucleotides are TGTGCCAGCAGCTATATCGGGGAGCTGTTTTTT. It yields the protein CASSYIGELFF. The variable domain in full, with the rest retrieved from reference TRBV5-6 and TRBJ2-2, is DAGVTQSPTHLIKTRGQQVTLRCSPKSGHDTVSWYQQALGQGPQFIFQYYEEEERQRGNFPDRFSGHQFPNYSSELNVNALLLGDSALYLCASSYIGELFFGEGSRLTVL.